This T cell receptor beta chain derives from a study of breast tumors, draining lymph nodes, adjacent tissues. The CDR3 contains 14 residues. Germline assignment: CDR1 PRHDT and CDR2 FYEKMQ (reference sequence). The trim removed 7 bases at V and 4 bases at J, leaving 7 bases unmatched. The lymph nodes were axillary draining lymph nodes from breast cancer patients. Using its own MiXCR run on the multiplex PCR reads, TCRdb lists one record per CDR3 protein. Found here are about 180,000 distinct CDR3 sequences, approximately 30% of them singletons; the top ten hold about 3.9%. This chain connects TRBV13 to TRBJ2-7, with 10 bases fitting TRBD2. The source material was axillary lymph node tissue. This clonotype originated in a female donor with breast cancer. Some clones in this sample may be carry-over from other donors' samples. The CDR3 DNA follows: TGTGCCAGCATGCCCACTAGCGGGGAATACGAGCAGTACTTC. Translating gives CASMPTSGEYEQYF.